The present entry profiles one TCR beta chain with its context. Germline V gene sequence: CDR1 MNHEY, CDR2 SVGAGI. The V end lost 8 bases, the J end lost 4 bases, and 18 bases lay between the germline ends. CDR3 length: 15 amino acids. The treatment was: oral pan-JAK inhibitor, 5-10 mg twice daily. Following RNA extraction, reverse transcription yielded cDNA that acted as the sequencing template. Profiling relied on immunoSEQ multiplex PCR, and the TCRdb table lists in-frame clones only, not all of them. The data show some 120,000 clones, with about 59% seen just once and 4.5% to 6% held by the top ten. The sample comes from a study of CD8+ T cells in alopecia areata.

The specimen comprised CD4+ T cells sorted from blood, sampled at week 4, from a patient treated with tofacitinib. This chain uses TRBV6-5 with TRBJ2-1; D remains unclear. The source of this sequence is a human donor with alopecia areata. CDR3 DNA: TGTGCCAGCTCGGGTCGGCTGAGCTCTTACAATGAGCAGTTCTTC. As protein: CASSGRLSSYNEQFF.